The clone carrying this TCR beta chain was counted once. The entry originates in a study of shared clonotypes between healthy human individuals. CDR1 and CDR2 from the germline V gene are SGHTA and FQGNSA. CDR3 size: 14 residues. Between the trimmed V and J ends, which lost 5 bases and 1 base, there was a span of 12 bases. The repertoire was sequenced with immunoSEQ multiplex PCR; TCRdb's copy has only in-frame clones and lacks some. The table includes more than 850,000 clones, around 82% detected once. Sequencing was done on a sample of memory CD4+ T cells from PBMCs. Indicated subset: CD45RA-negative fraction. This receptor was identified in a man aged 18 to 29 in good health. Some clones in this sample may be carry-over from other donors' samples. The chain joins TRBV7-2 to TRBJ2-7; D perhaps matches TRBD1 (5 bases). This CDR3 reads CASSLTVFSYEQYF. Here the CDR3 DNA reads TGTGCCAGCAGCCTGACAGTATTTTCCTACGAGCAGTACTTC.